This T cell receptor beta chain was identified in a study of blood T cells in healthy people across ages. Germline V gene data show CDR1 as DFQATT and CDR2 as SNEGSKA (reference sequence). The CDR3 is made up of 13 amino acids. V gave up 5 bases and J gave up 4 bases; unmatched junction bases: 7. A second PCR of 7 to 11 cycles used a sample-barcoded 5' primer and a J-beta primer mix. TCRdb recomputed calls from the 5' RACE reads with MiXCR, one row per CDR3 protein. The repertoire holds over 1,200,000 distinct CDR3 sequences, with 45% to 70% as singletons. This sequence joins TRBV20-1 and TRBJ1-1; 7 bases align to TRBD1. The specimen sequenced was blood. This TCR came from a man younger than 30 in good health. CDR3 region: CSAGGGAGTEAFF. The CDR3 DNA sequence: TGCAGTGCTGGAGGGGGCGCGGGCACTGAAGCTTTCTTT.